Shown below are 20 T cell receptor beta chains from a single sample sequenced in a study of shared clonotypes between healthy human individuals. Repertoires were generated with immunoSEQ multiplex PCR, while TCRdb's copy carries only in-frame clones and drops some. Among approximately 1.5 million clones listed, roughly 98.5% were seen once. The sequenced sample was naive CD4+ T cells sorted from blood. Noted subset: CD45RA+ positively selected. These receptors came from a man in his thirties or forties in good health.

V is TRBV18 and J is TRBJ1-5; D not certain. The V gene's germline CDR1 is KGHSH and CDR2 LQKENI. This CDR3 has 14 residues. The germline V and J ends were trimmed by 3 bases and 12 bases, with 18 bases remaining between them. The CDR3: CASSPSTDGRVQHF. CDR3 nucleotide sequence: TGTGCCAGCTCACCTTCCACGGACGGTAGGGTCCAGCATTTT.

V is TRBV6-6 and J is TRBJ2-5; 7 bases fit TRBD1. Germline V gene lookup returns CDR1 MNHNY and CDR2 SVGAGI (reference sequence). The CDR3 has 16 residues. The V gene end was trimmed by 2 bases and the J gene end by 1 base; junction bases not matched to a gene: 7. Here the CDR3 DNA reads TGTGCCAGCAGTTACAAGACAGGGTGGTCCCAAGAGACCCAGTACTTC. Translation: CASSYKTGWSQETQYF.

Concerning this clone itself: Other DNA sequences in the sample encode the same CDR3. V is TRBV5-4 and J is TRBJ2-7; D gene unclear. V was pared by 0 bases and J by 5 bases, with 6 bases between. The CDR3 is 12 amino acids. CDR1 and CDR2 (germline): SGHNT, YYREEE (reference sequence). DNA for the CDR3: TGTGCCAGCAGCTTGGCCGGCGACGAGCAGTACTTC. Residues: CASSLAGDEQYF.

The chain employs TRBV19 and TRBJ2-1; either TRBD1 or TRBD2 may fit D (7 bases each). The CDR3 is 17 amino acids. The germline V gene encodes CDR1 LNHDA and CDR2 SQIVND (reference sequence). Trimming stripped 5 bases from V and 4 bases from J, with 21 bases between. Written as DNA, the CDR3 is TGTGCCAGTAGTCGCAGGGGGAGGGAGTTGGTATACAATGAGCAGTTCTTC. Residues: CASSRRGRELVYNEQFF.

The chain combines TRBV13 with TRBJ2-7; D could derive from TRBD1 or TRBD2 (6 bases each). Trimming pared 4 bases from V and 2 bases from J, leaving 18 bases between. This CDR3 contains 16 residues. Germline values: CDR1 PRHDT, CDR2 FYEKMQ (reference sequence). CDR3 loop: CASSSTGGGLPYEQYF. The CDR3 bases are TGTGCCAGCAGCTCAACCGGGGGCGGGCTCCCCTACGAGCAGTACTTC.

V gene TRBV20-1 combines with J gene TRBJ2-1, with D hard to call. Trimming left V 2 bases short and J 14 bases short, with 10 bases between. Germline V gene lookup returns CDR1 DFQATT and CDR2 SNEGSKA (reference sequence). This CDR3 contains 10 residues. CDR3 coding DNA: TGCAGTGCTAGATTCCAGCAAGAGTTCTTC. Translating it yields CSARFQQEFF.

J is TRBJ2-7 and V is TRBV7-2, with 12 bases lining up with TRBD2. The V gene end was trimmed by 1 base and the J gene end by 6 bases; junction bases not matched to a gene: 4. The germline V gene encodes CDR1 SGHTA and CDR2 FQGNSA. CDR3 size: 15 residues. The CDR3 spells CASSLGLAGGPEQYF. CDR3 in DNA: TGTGCCAGCAGCTTAGGTCTAGCGGGAGGGCCCGAGCAGTACTTC.

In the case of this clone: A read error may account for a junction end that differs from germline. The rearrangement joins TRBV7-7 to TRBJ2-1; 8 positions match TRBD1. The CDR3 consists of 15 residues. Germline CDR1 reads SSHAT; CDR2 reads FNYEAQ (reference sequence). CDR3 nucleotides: TGTGCTAGCAGCTCCAGTGCGGACAGGGCCAATGAGCAGTTCTTC. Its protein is CASSSSADRANEQFF. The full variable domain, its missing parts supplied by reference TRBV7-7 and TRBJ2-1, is GAGVSQSPRYKVTKRGQDVTLRCDPISSHATLYWYQQALGQGPEFLTYFNYEAQPDKSGLPSDRFSAERPEGSISTLTIQRTEQRDSAMYRCASSSSADRANEQFFGPGTRLTVL.

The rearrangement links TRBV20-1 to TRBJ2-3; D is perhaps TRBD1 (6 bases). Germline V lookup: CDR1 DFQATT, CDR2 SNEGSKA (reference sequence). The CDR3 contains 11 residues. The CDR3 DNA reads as TGCACCCCGGGACATACAGATACGCAGTATTTT. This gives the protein CTPGHTDTQYF.

The CDR3, as DNA: TGCGCCAGCAGCCAAAATTCCGTGCGGGACAATGAGCAGTTCTTC. Amino acids: CASSQNSVRDNEQFF. The V and J genes are TRBV4-3 and TRBJ2-1; the D gene is possibly TRBD2 (5 bases). The CDR3 is 15 amino acids. The germline V and J ends were trimmed by 2 bases and 5 bases, with 13 bases remaining between them. The germline CDR1 and CDR2 sequences are LGHNA and YSLEER.

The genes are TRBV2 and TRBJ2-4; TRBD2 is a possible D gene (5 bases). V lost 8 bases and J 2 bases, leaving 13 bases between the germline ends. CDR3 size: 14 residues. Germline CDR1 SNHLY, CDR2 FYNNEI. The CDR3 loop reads CASSGSISKNIQYF. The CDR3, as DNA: TGTGCCAGCTCGGGGAGCATATCCAAAAACATTCAGTACTTC.

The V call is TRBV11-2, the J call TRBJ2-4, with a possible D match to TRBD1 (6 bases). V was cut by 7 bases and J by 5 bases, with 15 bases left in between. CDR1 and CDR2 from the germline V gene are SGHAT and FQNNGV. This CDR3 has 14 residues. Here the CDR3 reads CASTPDRIQNIQYF. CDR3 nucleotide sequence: TGTGCCAGCACCCCTGACAGGATCCAAAACATTCAGTACTTC.

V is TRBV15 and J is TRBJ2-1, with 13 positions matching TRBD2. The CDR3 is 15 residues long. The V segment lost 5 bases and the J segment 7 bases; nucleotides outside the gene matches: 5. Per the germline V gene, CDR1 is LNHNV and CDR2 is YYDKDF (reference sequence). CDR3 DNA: TGTGCCACCAGCCGCTGGACTAGCGGGAGAAATGAGCAGTTCTTC. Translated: CATSRWTSGRNEQFF.

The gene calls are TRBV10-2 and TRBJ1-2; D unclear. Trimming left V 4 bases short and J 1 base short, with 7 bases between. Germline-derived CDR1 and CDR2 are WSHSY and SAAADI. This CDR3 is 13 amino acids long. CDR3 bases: TGCGCCAGCAGTGTTATCCTTAACTATGGCTACACCTTC. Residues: CASSVILNYGYTF.

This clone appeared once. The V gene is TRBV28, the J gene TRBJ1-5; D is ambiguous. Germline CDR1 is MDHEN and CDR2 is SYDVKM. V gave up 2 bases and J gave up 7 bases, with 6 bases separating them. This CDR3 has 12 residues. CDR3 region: CASSLPLQPQHF. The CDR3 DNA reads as TGTGCCAGCAGTTTACCCCTGCAGCCCCAGCATTTT. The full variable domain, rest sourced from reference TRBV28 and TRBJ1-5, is DVKVTQSSRYLVKRTGEKVFLECVQDMDHENMFWYRQDPGLGLRLIYFSYDVKMKEKGDIPEGYSVSREKKERFSLILESASTNQTSMYLCASSLPLQPQHFGDGTRLSIL.

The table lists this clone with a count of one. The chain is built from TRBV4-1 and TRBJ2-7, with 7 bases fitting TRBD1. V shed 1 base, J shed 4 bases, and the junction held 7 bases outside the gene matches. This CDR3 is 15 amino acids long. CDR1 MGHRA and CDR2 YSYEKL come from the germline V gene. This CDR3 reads CASSQGPGQTYEQYF. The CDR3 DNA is TGCGCCAGCAGCCAAGGGCCGGGACAGACATACGAGCAGTACTTC.

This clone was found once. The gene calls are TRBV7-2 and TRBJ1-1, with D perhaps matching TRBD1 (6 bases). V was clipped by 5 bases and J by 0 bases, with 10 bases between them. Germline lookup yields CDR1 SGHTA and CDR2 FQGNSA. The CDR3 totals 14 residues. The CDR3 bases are TGTGCCAGCAGCATGGACAGCATGAACACTGAAGCTTTCTTT. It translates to CASSMDSMNTEAFF.

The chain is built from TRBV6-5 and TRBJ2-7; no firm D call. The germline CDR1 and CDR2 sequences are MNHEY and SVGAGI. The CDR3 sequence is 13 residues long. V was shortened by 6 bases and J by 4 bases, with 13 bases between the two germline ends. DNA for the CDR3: TGTGCCAGCAGAAGGTGGGCAGGATACGAGCAGTACTTC. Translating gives CASRRWAGYEQYF.

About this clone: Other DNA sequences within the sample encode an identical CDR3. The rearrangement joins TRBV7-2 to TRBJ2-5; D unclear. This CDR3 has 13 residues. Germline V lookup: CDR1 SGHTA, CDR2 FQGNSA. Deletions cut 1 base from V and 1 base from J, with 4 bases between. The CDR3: CASSLVRQETQYF. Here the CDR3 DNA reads TGTGCCAGCAGCTTAGTTCGCCAAGAGACCCAGTACTTC. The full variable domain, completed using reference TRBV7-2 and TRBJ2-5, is GAGVSQSPSNKVTEKGKDVELRCDPISGHTALYWYRQSLGQGLEFLIYFQGNSAPDKSGLPSDRFSAERTGGSVSTLTIQRTQQEDSAVYLCASSLVRQETQYFGPGTRLLVL.

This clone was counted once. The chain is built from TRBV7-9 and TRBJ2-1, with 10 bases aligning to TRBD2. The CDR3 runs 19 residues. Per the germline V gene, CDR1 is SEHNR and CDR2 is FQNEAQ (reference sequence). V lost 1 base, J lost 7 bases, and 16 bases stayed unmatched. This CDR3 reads CASSLGLGTSVWTQNEQFF. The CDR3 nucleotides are TGTGCCAGCAGCTTAGGACTTGGGACTAGCGTTTGGACGCAAAATGAGCAGTTCTTC.